This T cell receptor beta chain comes out of a study of blood T cell repertoires in COVID-19. Study details: Samples came from the United States, Italy and Spain, spanning acute and convalescent COVID-19. T cells, B-cell-depleted T cells, or PBMCs supplied cDNA or gDNA.

The CDR3 covers 14 residues. J lost 9 bases, V lost 4 bases, and 8 bases had no gene match. The germline gives CDR1 SGHTA, CDR2 FQGTGA. Authors' methods: Amplification of reference gene primers provided the estimated nucleated cell counts. Profiling relied on immunoSEQ multiplex PCR, and the TCRdb table lists in-frame clones only, not all of them. That table supplies the V and J calls and clone size; D and trimming were determined from the DNA. This table has around 230,000 clones, around 83% appearing once. The receptor was isolated from an elderly woman with acute or convalescent COVID-19. Sequencing used peripheral blood. The chain employs TRBV7-3 and TRBJ2-1, with 8 bases fitting TRBD1. CDR3 sequence: CASSSDRGIGEQFF. As DNA, the CDR3 is TGTGCCAGCAGCTCAGACAGGGGTATCGGTGAGCAGTTCTTC.